This TCR beta chain was sequenced in a study of blood T cell repertoires in COVID-19 (dated by TCRdb to 2020 to 2021). Regarding the study in general: Samples covering the acute and convalescent phases of COVID-19 were provided by collaborators in the United States, Italy and Spain. The material from the prospective study consisted of cDNA or gDNA derived from T cells, B-cell-depleted T cells, or PBMCs. The samples were drawn from the first 160 participants of the ongoing ImmuneRACE study and from some 1,300 subjects provided by 6 global collaborators. The sample metadata nearly always contained a de-identified subject ID, COVID-19 status, age in years and sex. The repertoires were released in a freely available public database intended as a resource for research on the immune response to SARS-CoV-2. Deeply sampled blood TCRbeta repertoires from subjects exposed to, actively infected with, or recovered from COVID-19 were included in the dataset. Where HLA class I and class II types were available, the types were taken from metadata supplied by the sample provider, not from assay-based typing. The paper as a whole reports these results and caveats: How much clinical and demographic metadata was included differed by source and by participant, and the metadata was provided uncurated.

The immunoSEQ Assay, a bias-controlled multiplex PCR, was used to amplify TCRbeta CDR3 regions from genomic DNA. The authors processed their data as follows. Within the assay, amplification of reference gene primers was used to estimate how many nucleated cells each sample contained. To quantify the absolute abundance of each unique TCRbeta CDR3 rearrangement, sequence reads were collapsed and filtered. Productive Simpson clonality was computed per sample as the square root of Simpson's diversity index over productive rearrangements. Held by TCRdb, this immuneACCESS table contains in-frame sequences only and omits some clones. Under half of the omission traces to an unresolved V gene where checked; the cause of the rest is unknown. The V and J calls and clone size were taken over from that table, and D and trimming were inferred from the DNA. This sample lists roughly 250,000 clones; about four fifths were detected once. 4.4% of the sample is taken by the ten largest.

Regarding this clone: Its antigen specificity is not known. One base away there is no much larger clone; base qualities are not given.

Each collaborating institution followed its own protocols to collect whole blood in K2EDTA tubes. For TCRbeta analysis, collaborator samples were shipped as frozen whole blood, as isolated PBMCs, or as DNA extracted from either sample type. The germline V gene yields SGHRS for CDR1 and YFSETQ for CDR2. The CDR3 sequence holds 13 residues, the cysteine and phenylalanine included. Only the CDR3 portion is preserved as DNA: 39 bases, with reading frame beginning at the first base. Cut back by 8 bases and 10 bases, the V and J ends lie 20 bases apart. The specimen sequenced was peripheral blood. This receptor was identified in a man aged 45-65 years with active or convalescent COVID-19. The rearrangement joined TRBV5-1 to TRBJ2-3; the D segment could be TRBD2, given 5 matching bases. The DNA sequence reads TGCGCCAGTGGCCAGCCGGGGTCAGTTGCGCAGTATTTT. This codes for CASGQPGSVAQYF.